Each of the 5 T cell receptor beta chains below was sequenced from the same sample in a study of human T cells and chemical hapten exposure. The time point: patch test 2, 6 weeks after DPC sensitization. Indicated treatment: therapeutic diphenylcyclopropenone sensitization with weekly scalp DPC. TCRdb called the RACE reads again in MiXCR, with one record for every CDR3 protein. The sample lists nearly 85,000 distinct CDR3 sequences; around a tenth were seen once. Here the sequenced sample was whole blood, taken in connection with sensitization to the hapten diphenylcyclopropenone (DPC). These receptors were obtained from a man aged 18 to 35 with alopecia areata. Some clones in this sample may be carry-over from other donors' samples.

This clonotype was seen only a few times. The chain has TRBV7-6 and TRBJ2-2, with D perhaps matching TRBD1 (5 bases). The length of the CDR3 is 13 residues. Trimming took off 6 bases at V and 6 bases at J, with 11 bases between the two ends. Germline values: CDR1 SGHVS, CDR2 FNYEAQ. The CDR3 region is CASRGTGAGELFF. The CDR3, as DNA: TGTGCCAGCAGGGGAACAGGCGCCGGGGAGCTGTTTTTT. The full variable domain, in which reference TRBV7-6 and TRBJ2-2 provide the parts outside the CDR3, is GAGVSQSPRYKVTKRGQDVALRCDPISGHVSLYWYRQALGQGPEFLTYFNYEAQQDKSGLPNDRFSAERPEGSISTLTIQRTEQRDSAMYRCASRGTGAGELFFGEGSRLTVL.

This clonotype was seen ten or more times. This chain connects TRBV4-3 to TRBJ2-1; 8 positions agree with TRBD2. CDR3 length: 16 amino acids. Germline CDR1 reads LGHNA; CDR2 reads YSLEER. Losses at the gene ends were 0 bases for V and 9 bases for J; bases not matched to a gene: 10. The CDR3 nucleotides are TGCGCCAGCAGCCAAGATCGTACAGCGGGAGAAAGTGAGCAGTTCTTC. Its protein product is CASSQDRTAGESEQFF.

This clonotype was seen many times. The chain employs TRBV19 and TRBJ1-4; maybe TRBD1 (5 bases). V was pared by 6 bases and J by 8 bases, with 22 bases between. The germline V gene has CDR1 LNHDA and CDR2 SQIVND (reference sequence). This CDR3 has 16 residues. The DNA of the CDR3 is TGTGCCAGTAGCGATCGTATTGGCAGGGTTGGGGAAAAACTGTTTTTT. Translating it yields CASSDRIGRVGEKLFF. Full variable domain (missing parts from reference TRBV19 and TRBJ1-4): DGGITQSPKYLFRKEGQNVTLSCEQNLNHDAMYWYRQDPGQGLRLIYYSQIVNDFQKGDIAEGYSVSREKKESFPLTVTSAQKNPTAFYLCASSDRIGRVGEKLFFGSGTQLSVL.

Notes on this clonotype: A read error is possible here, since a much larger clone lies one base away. The CDR3 bases are TGTGCCAGCAGTCGGGTTTCGCGCACTGTAGCTTTCTTT. Its protein is CASSRVSRTVAFF. The chain combines TRBV7-2 with TRBJ1-1; no definite D call. This CDR3 comprises 13 residues. Germline-derived CDR1 and CDR2 are SGHTA and FQGNSA.

The CDR3, as DNA: TGTGCCAGCAGCCGTGGACTAGCAACAGATACGCAGTATTTT. Amino acids: CASSRGLATDTQYF. The gene calls are TRBV7-2 and TRBJ2-3; 8 bases map to TRBD2. Trimming cost V 5 bases and J 3 bases; bases outside gene matches: 4. Germline V gene sequence: CDR1 SGHTA, CDR2 FQGNSA. The CDR3 runs 14 residues.